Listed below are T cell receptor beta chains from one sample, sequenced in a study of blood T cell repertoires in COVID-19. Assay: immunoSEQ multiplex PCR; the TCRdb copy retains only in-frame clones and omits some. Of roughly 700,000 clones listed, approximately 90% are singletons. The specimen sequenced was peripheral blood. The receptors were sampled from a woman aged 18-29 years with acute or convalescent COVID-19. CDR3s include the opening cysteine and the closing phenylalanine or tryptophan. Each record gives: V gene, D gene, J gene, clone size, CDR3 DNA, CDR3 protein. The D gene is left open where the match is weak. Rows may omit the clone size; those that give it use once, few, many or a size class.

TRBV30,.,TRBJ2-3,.,TGTGCCTGGAGTCGCTCGGGGGGCTGGTCAGATACGCAGTATTTT,CAWSRSGGWSDTQYF
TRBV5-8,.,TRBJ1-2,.,TGTGCCAGCAGCTTCGGAGCGGGAAACAGGGTTTCCTATGGCTACACCTTC,CASSFGAGNRVSYGYTF
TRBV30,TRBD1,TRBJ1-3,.,TGTGCCTGGGCGACAGGGAATGGAAACACCATATATTTT,CAWATGNGNTIYF
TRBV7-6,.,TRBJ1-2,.,TGTGCCAGCAGCTTATCCCCGGCAGGCCAAGGCTACACCTTC,CASSLSPAGQGYTF
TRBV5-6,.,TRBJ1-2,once,TGTGCCAGCAGCTTGGAATCGGGATACGGCTATGGCTACACCTTC,CASSLESGYGYGYTF
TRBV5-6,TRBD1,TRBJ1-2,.,TGTGCCAGCAGCTTGAATACGGGACAGGGGGCATGGGGCTACACCTTC,CASSLNTGQGAWGYTF
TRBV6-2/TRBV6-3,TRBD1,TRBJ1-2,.,TGTGCCAGCAGTTATACGGGACAGGGGTCTGGCTACACCTTC,CASSYTGQGSGYTF
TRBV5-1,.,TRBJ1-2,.,TGCGCCAGCAGCTTCACGGAGACCAATGGCTACACCTTC,CASSFTETNGYTF
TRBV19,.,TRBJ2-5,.,TGTGCCAGTAGTTGGACTACGTGGGAGACCCAGTACTTC,CASSWTTWETQYF
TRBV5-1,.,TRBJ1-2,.,TGCGCCAGCAGCTTCGGACATGACTATGGCTACACCTTC,CASSFGHDYGYTF
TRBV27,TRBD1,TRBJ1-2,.,TGTGCCAGCAGTTTAAGGGGACAGGAATATGGCTACACCTTC,CASSLRGQEYGYTF
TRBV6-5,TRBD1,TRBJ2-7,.,TGTGCCAGCAGCGAGGACAGGGTTGGCGAGCAGTACTTC,CASSEDRVGEQYF
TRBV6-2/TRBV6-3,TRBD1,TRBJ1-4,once,TGTGCCAGCAGTTACTCGGGACAGAATGAAAAACTGTTTTTT,CASSYSGQNEKLFF
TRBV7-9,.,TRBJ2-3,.,TGTGCCAGCAGCTTAACGGGAGAGACAGATACGCAGTATTTT,CASSLTGETDTQYF
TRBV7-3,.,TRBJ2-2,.,TGTGCCAGCAGCTTACTTCCAGGTCGGACCGGGGAGCTGTTTTTT,CASSLLPGRTGELFF
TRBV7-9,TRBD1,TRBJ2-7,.,TGTGCCAGCAGCTCCCCCCGACAGGGCCACGAGCAGTACTTC,CASSSPRQGHEQYF